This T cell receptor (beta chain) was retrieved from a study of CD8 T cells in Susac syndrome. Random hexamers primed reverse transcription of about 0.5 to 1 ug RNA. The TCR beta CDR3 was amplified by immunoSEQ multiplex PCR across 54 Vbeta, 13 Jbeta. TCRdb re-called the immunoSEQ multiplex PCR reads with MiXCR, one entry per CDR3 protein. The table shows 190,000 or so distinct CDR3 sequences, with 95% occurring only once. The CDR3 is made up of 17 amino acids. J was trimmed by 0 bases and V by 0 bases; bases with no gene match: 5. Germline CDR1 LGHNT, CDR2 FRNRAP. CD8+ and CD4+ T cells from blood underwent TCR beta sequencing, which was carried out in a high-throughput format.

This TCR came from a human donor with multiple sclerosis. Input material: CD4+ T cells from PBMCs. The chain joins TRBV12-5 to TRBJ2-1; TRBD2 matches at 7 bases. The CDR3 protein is CASGLVWGGSSYNEQFF. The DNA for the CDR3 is TGTGCTAGTGGTTTGGTCTGGGGGGGGAGCTCCTACAATGAGCAGTTCTTC.